One sample yielded the 13 T cell receptor beta chains listed below, sequenced in a study of blood T cell repertoires in COVID-19. Sequenced by immunoSEQ multiplex PCR; TCRdb stores in-frame clones only, minus some. The sample has some 95,000 clones; about 81% are singletons. The sequenced sample was peripheral blood. These receptors all stem from a man between 70 and 80 years old with acute or convalescent COVID-19.

This clone was recorded at least ten times. The V and J genes are TRBV7-2 and TRBJ1-2; 8 bases are shared with TRBD1. V was clipped by 5 bases and J by 4 bases; unmatched bases: 6. CDR3 length: 14 amino acids. CDR1 and CDR2 from the germline V gene are SGHTA and FQGNSA. The CDR3 is CASSPTGDAYGYTF. In DNA, the CDR3 is TGTGCCAGCAGCCCGACAGGGGATGCCTATGGCTACACCTTC.

The chain links TRBV11-2 to TRBJ1-6; a weak D match, TRBD1 (5 bases). Germline V CDR1 and CDR2: SGHAT, FQNNGV. Between the trimmed V and J ends, which lost 1 base and 9 bases, there was a span of 13 bases. The CDR3 totals 15 residues. The CDR3 here is CASSLVATVGSPLHF. For the CDR3, the DNA is TGTGCCAGCAGCTTAGTCGCGACAGTGGGTTCACCCCTCCACTTT.

The rearrangement uses TRBV6-6 and TRBJ2-5; D is perhaps TRBD1 (6 bases). Deletions cut 5 bases from V and 1 base from J, with 20 bases between. The CDR3 is 17 amino acids. Germline values: CDR1 MNHNY, CDR2 SVGAGI (reference sequence). The CDR3 coding sequence is TGTGCCAGCAGTCAGGGGTCCATGAGTCTGGGCCAAGAGACCCAGTACTTC. The encoded protein is CASSQGSMSLGQETQYF.

The chain is built from TRBV5-6 and TRBJ1-2; no definite D call. In germline, CDR1 is SGHDT, CDR2 YYEEEE. V was shortened by 4 bases and J by 4 bases, with 17 bases between the two germline ends. The CDR3 runs to 15 residues. Written as DNA, the CDR3 is TGTGCCAGCAGCGAACTCACGCGCCAGGCCTATGGCTACACCTTC. Translating it yields CASSELTRQAYGYTF.

This clone has a handful of counts. J is TRBJ1-5 and V is TRBV4-1; D remains ambiguous. The CDR3 consists of 16 residues. Germline lookup yields CDR1 MGHRA and CDR2 YSYEKL. Trimming removed 0 bases from V and 0 bases from J, with 9 bases in between. The CDR3 DNA reads as TGCGCCAGCAGCCAAGATAGACAATATAGCAATCAGCCCCAGCATTTT. It is translated as CASSQDRQYSNQPQHF.

This clone was counted a few times. The chain recombines TRBV5-1 with TRBJ1-3; TRBD1 matches at 7 bases. The length of the CDR3 is 15 residues. CDR1 and CDR2 (germline): SGHRS, YFSETQ. V trimming: 0 bases; J trimming: 4 bases; junction bases outside the gene matches: 4. The CDR3 region has the DNA TGCGCCAGCAGCTTGGACAGGGGATTCGGAAACACCATATATTTT. Translation: CASSLDRGFGNTIYF.

V gene TRBV18 combines with J gene TRBJ2-4, with D possibly matching TRBD2 (7 bases). This CDR3 has 17 amino acids. Germline-derived CDR1 and CDR2 are KGHSH and LQKENI. The V end lost 6 bases, the J end lost 0 bases, and 18 bases lay between the germline ends. The CDR3 here is CASSPKGGVGAKNIQYF. The CDR3 DNA reads as TGTGCCAGCTCCCCTAAGGGGGGGGTGGGAGCCAAAAACATTCAGTACTTC. The full variable domain, rest sourced from reference TRBV18 and TRBJ2-4, is NAGVMQNPRHLVRRRGQEARLRCSPMKGHSHVYWYRQLPEEGLKFMVYLQKENIIDESGMPKERFSAEFPKEGPSILRIQQVVRGDSAAYFCASSPKGGVGAKNIQYFGAGTRLSVL.

The chain joins TRBV7-8 to TRBJ2-4; D is undetermined. V shed 0 bases and J shed 0 bases, with 6 bases lying between them. Germline CDR1 is SGHVS and CDR2 is FQNEAQ. The CDR3 runs to 15 residues. CDR3 coding DNA: TGTGCCAGCAGCTTAGCGGGCATAGCCAAAAACATTCAGTACTTC. Translated, it gives CASSLAGIAKNIQYF.

The chain employs TRBV5-1 and TRBJ2-3; no definite D call. The CDR3 runs 13 residues. Germline V gives CDR1 SGHRS, CDR2 YFSETQ. With 0 bases removed from V and 2 bases from J, the gap between germline ends came to 4 bases. CDR3 region: CASSLGLTDTQYF. The CDR3 DNA reads as TGCGCCAGCAGCTTGGGGCTCACAGATACGCAGTATTTT.

V gene TRBV30 combines with J gene TRBJ2-5; perhaps TRBD1 as D (5 bases). The CDR3 covers 13 residues. Trimming left V 0 bases short and J 7 bases short, with 12 bases between. Germline V gene sequence: CDR1 GTSNPN, CDR2 SVGIG (reference sequence). CDR3 sequence (DNA): TGTGCCTGGAGTGTGCAGGGTGAAGGGACCCAGTACTTC. Protein: CAWSVQGEGTQYF.

The chain joins TRBV4-3 to TRBJ2-1; the D is unclear. The V gene's germline CDR1 is LGHNA and CDR2 YSLEER. Deletions cut 4 bases from V and 4 bases from J, with 14 bases between. This CDR3 comprises 15 residues. CDR3 sequence: CASSPDGARYNEQFF. The CDR3 DNA reads as TGCGCCAGCAGCCCTGACGGAGCGCGTTACAATGAGCAGTTCTTC.

The chain joins TRBV19 to TRBJ2-1; D perhaps matches TRBD2 (6 bases). Trimming removed 4 bases from V and 10 bases from J, with 11 bases in between. The CDR3 has 12 residues. CDR1 is LNHDA and CDR2 is SQIVND in the germline V gene (reference sequence). In nucleotides, the CDR3 is TGTGCCAGTAGTAGGGGACTCGGAGAGCAGTTCTTC. Its protein product is CASSRGLGEQFF.

The CDR3, as DNA: TGCAGCGTCGGCGGTTTATTAGAGACCCAGTACTTC. It translates to CSVGGLLETQYF. The chain employs TRBV29-1 and TRBJ2-5; D is undetermined. Germline CDR1 is SQVTM and CDR2 is ANQGSEA. The CDR3 spans 12 residues. Between the trimmed V and J ends, which lost 6 bases and 4 bases, there was a span of 12 bases.